These 8 T cell receptor beta chains share one sample of origin, sequenced in a study of T cells in Graves' hyperthyroidism and ophthalmopathy. Researchers amplified the TCR beta CDR3 regions from RNA transcripts. In the first-round RT-PCR of the TCR CDR3, the HTBI primer set was used. TCRdb re-analysed the multiplex PCR reads in MiXCR, keeping a single row per CDR3 protein. The table lists 200,000 to 300,000 distinct CDR3 sequences, around 24% of them singletons. The material sequenced was blood. These receptors were collected from a woman aged 40 to 50 with Graves' ophthalmopathy.

This clonotype came up many times. J is TRBJ2-7 and V is TRBV6-5; 7 bases line up with TRBD2. CDR3 length equals 15 residues. The V and J ends lost 6 bases and 0 bases, in that order; junction bases with no gene match: 8. Germline V lookup: CDR1 MNHEY, CDR2 SVGAGI. The CDR3 region has the DNA TGTGCCAGCAGGCCGAAGCGGGGCTTCTCCTACGAGCAGTACTTC. This sequence encodes CASRPKRGFSYEQYF.

This chain joins TRBV12-3 or TRBV12-4 and TRBJ2-2; 8 positions agree with TRBD1. Trimming removed 5 bases from V and 11 bases from J; junction bases left unmatched: 10. The CDR3 spans 14 residues. This chain's CDR3 is CASSPVRDRTELFF. CDR3 coding DNA: TGTGCCAGCAGTCCGGTCCGGGACAGGACCGAGCTGTTTTTT.

This clonotype was observed at least ten times. The chain is built from TRBV30 and TRBJ1-1, with 7 bases aligning to TRBD1. Germline loops: CDR1 GTSNPN, CDR2 SVGIG (reference sequence). Trimming took 1 base from V and 3 from J; bases not matched to a gene: 17. This CDR3 is built from 18 residues. CDR3 protein: CAWSGFSPQGGLDTEAFF. The CDR3 nucleotides are TGTGCCTGGAGTGGTTTCTCCCCTCAGGGGGGTCTGGACACTGAAGCTTTCTTT.

This clonotype showed up many times. The chain uses TRBV2 and TRBJ1-5, with TRBD1 matching 9 bases. The CDR3 runs to 15 residues. Germline trimming cut 4 bases from V and 4 bases from J; bases unmatched to any gene: 5. Per germline, CDR1 SNHLY and CDR2 FYNNEI. CDR3 nucleotides: TGTGCCAGCAGTGTACAGGGGGCCAGTAATCAGCCCCAGCATTTT. It specifies CASSVQGASNQPQHF.

This clonotype showed up many times. This rearrangement joins TRBV28 to TRBJ2-7; 7 bases are a match to TRBD1. The CDR3 length is 14 residues. Losses at the gene ends were 3 bases for V and 6 bases for J; bases not matched to a gene: 8. CDR1 is MDHEN, CDR2 SYDVKM, per germline. In DNA form, the CDR3 reads TGTGCCAGCAGTTTCCGAGGGGGCGCCTCCGAGCAGTACTTC. Its protein is CASSFRGGASEQYF.

The V and J genes are TRBV28 and TRBJ2-7, with 7 bases fitting TRBD2. CDR3 size: 14 residues. Per germline, CDR1 MDHEN and CDR2 SYDVKM. V dropped 5 bases and J dropped 3; count of bases not matched to a gene: 7. The CDR3 sequence: CASSPLAGYYEQYF. As DNA, the CDR3 is TGTGCCAGCAGTCCCTTAGCGGGTTACTACGAGCAGTACTTC.

This clonotype was recorded many times. J is TRBJ2-7 and V is TRBV2, with 7 bases matching TRBD2. Losses at the gene ends were 6 bases for V and 2 bases for J; bases not matched to a gene: 7. CDR1 is SNHLY and CDR2 is FYNNEI in the germline V gene. The CDR3 contains 14 residues. The CDR3 loop is CASRPLAVTYEQYF. The CDR3 DNA reads as TGTGCCAGCAGGCCGCTAGCGGTTACCTACGAGCAGTACTTC.

This clonotype was seen repeatedly, ten times or more. V is TRBV20-1 and J is TRBJ2-7, with D perhaps TRBD2 (6 bases). Germline V gene lookup returns CDR1 DFQATT and CDR2 SNEGSKA (reference sequence). Trimming removed 7 bases from V and 2 bases from J, with 12 bases in between. The CDR3 runs 12 residues. CDR3 protein: CSDGEAPYEQYF. The CDR3 DNA reads TGCAGTGATGGGGAGGCGCCCTACGAGCAGTACTTC.